This is a list of T cell receptor beta chains from one sample in a study of blood T cell repertoires in COVID-19. Only in-frame clones appear in the TCRdb table, and some are missing; sequencing was by immunoSEQ multiplex PCR. The sample has fewer than 250,000 clones; 83% are singletons. The specimen was peripheral blood. These receptor sequences come from a man between 50 and 59 years old with active or convalescent COVID-19. Each CDR3 is given with its conserved first and last residue. Where a row states a size, it is once, few, many or the class of an expanded clone; other rows omit it.

J gene | clone size | V gene | CDR3 protein
TRBJ1-1 | . | TRBV7-9 | CASSGGTLGNTEAFF
TRBJ1-2 | . | TRBV2 | CASKVEETIGGYTF
TRBJ2-3 | . | TRBV20-1 | CSASPSGRTNTQYF
TRBJ1-4 | once | TRBV10-3 | CAISEDRAANEKLFF
TRBJ1-1 | once | TRBV12-3/TRBV12-4 | CASTVDGYTEAFF
TRBJ2-4 | . | TRBV18 | CASSQSKAGENIQYF
TRBJ2-3 | once | TRBV27 | CASSLIASTDTQYF
TRBJ2-5 | . | TRBV19 | CASSPASGGETQYF
TRBJ1-3 | . | TRBV27 | CASSSLPFRGSGNTIYF
TRBJ1-6 | . | TRBV19 | CASTKDRGVSPLHF